The next 26 T cell receptor beta chains were all read from a single sample in a study of blood T cells in healthy people across ages. Through a sample-barcoded 5' primer and a J-beta primer mix, a second PCR was run for roughly 7 to 11 cycles. A single record per CDR3 protein comes from TCRdb applying MiXCR to the 5' RACE reads. The table shows roughly 1 million distinct CDR3 sequences, with roughly a quarter occurring only once. These data also formed part of another study, on T cells of mothers and their children.

The specimen sequenced was blood. These receptors were taken from a girl aged 2 to 9 in good health.

This clonotype has a single count. The V call is TRBV7-8, the J call TRBJ1-5; 7 bases match TRBD1. V shed 8 bases, J shed 3 bases, and the junction held 13 bases outside the gene matches. CDR1 is SGHVS and CDR2 is FQNEAQ in the germline V gene. CDR3 length: 16 amino acids. The CDR3, as DNA: TGTGCCAGCTCAACAACAAGGACAGGCTTCAATCAGCCCCAGCATTTT. This gives the protein CASSTTRTGFNQPQHF. Full variable domain (remainder filled in from reference TRBV7-8 and TRBJ1-5): GAGVSQSPRYKVAKRGQDVALRCDPISGHVSLFWYQQALGQGPEFLTYFQNEAQLDKSGLPSDRFFAERPEGSVSTLKIQRTQQEDSAVYLCASSTTRTGFNQPQHFGDGTRLSIL.

This clonotype showed up many times. The chain joins TRBV27 to TRBJ2-7; no definite D call. Germline assignment: CDR1 MNHEY and CDR2 SMNVEV (reference sequence). V was trimmed by 3 bases and J by 5 bases, leaving 2 bases between them. The CDR3 is 10 residues long. The DNA of the CDR3 is TGTGCCAGCAGTTTCCACGAGCAGTACTTC. Protein sequence: CASSFHEQYF.

This chain links TRBV29-1 with TRBJ2-5; 7 nucleotides match TRBD2. The end of the DNA is better explained by TRBJ2-7, so the J call may be wrong. The CDR3 loop spans 13 amino acids. Looked up from germline, CDR1 is SQVTM and CDR2 is ANQGSEA. The CDR3 spells CSVEWGGGYEQYF. The DNA of the CDR3 is TGCAGCGTTGAATGGGGCGGGGGCTACGAGCAGTACTTC.

This chain uses TRBV12-3 or TRBV12-4 with TRBJ2-1; the match to TRBD2 covers 12 bases. This CDR3 contains 15 residues. J was trimmed by 7 bases and V by 6 bases; bases with no gene match: 7. For the CDR3, the DNA is TGTGCCAGCAGAGGACTAGCGGGAAGGGGAAATGAGCAGTTCTTC. Translating it yields CASRGLAGRGNEQFF.

This chain links TRBV7-6 with TRBJ2-5; D uncertain. The CDR3 is 16 amino acids. Germline V gene lookup returns CDR1 SGHVS and CDR2 FNYEAQ. The V gene lost 5 bases and the J gene lost 1 base, with 17 bases spanning the gap. CDR3 in DNA: TGTGCCAGCAGCACTCCCCTCGCGCGCACCCAAGAGACCCAGTACTTC. Its translation is CASSTPLARTQETQYF. The full variable domain, rest sourced from reference TRBV7-6 and TRBJ2-5, is GAGVSQSPRYKVTKRGQDVALRCDPISGHVSLYWYRQALGQGPEFLTYFNYEAQQDKSGLPNDRFSAERPEGSISTLTIQRTEQRDSAMYRCASSTPLARTQETQYFGPGTRLLVL.

This clonotype was observed a few times. The gene calls are TRBV29-1 and TRBJ2-7; 11 bases match TRBD2. The CDR3 runs to 16 residues. Germline lookup yields CDR1 SQVTM and CDR2 ANQGSEA. V lost 2 bases, J lost 3 bases, and 9 bases stayed unmatched. The CDR3 loop is CSVELSTSGRDYEQYF. The CDR3 DNA is TGCAGCGTTGAACTAAGTACTAGCGGGAGAGACTACGAGCAGTACTTC.

This clonotype was picked up a small number of times. CDR3 residues: CASSKFDKTTDTQYF. In DNA form, the CDR3 reads TGTGCCAGCAGCAAATTCGACAAAACCACAGATACGCAGTATTTT. The chain couples TRBV28 to TRBJ2-3, with no clear D. The CDR3 has 15 amino acids. Trimming cost V 6 bases and J 2 bases, with 15 bases left between them. Per the germline V gene, CDR1 is MDHEN and CDR2 is SYDVKM.

The J gene is TRBJ2-7, the V gene TRBV7-9; unclear D gene. The V end lost 3 bases, the J end lost 4 bases, and 10 bases lay between the germline ends. The germline CDR1 and CDR2 sequences are SEHNR and FQNEAQ (reference sequence). The length of the CDR3 is 13 residues. The CDR3 is CASSFPVGYEQYF. The CDR3 coding sequence is TGTGCCAGCAGCTTCCCTGTTGGGTACGAGCAGTACTTC.

This clonotype was detected only a few times. This chain joins TRBV7-3 and TRBJ1-2; D is undetermined. CDR1 is SGHTA, CDR2 FQGTGA, per germline. Trimming stripped 5 bases from V and 6 bases from J, with 10 bases between. The CDR3 is made up of 12 amino acids. DNA of the CDR3: TGTGCCAGCAGCGACAATGAGCATGGCTACACCTTC. It encodes CASSDNEHGYTF.

CDR3 residues: CASSPDRDSYGYTF. CDR3 sequence (DNA): TGTGCCAGCAGCCCTGACAGGGACAGCTATGGCTACACCTTC. The chain carries TRBV6-2 or TRBV6-3 and TRBJ1-2; 7 bases agree with TRBD1. The junction had 8 bases not matched to a gene; V was cut back by 6 bases and J by 4 bases. CDR3 length: 14 residues. Germline V CDR1 and CDR2: MNHEY, SVGEGT.

V gene TRBV29-1 combines with J gene TRBJ2-2; 9 bases are a match to TRBD1. V shed 5 bases, J shed 8 bases, and the junction held 6 bases outside the gene matches. The germline CDR1 and CDR2 sequences are SQVTM and ANQGSEA. The CDR3 is 13 amino acids. The CDR3 coding sequence is TGCAGCGTTTACAGACAGGGGGTGGGGGAGCTGTTTTTT. Translated: CSVYRQGVGELFF.

This clonotype has a handful of counts. CDR3 sequence (DNA): TGCGCCAGCAGCGGTGGGCTAGCGGGAGATTTAGGAGAGACCCAGTACTTC. Translating gives CASSGGLAGDLGETQYF. The chain recombines TRBV5-1 with TRBJ2-5; 10 positions match TRBD2. The germline V gene has CDR1 SGHRS and CDR2 YFSETQ. With V trimmed by 4 bases and J by 4 bases, 13 bases remained unmatched. The CDR3 is 17 residues long.

The chain couples TRBV7-9 to TRBJ2-7; TRBD1 might be the D (6 bases). Trimming cost V 0 bases and J 5 bases, with 17 bases left between them. This CDR3 is 16 amino acids long. From germline, CDR1 is SEHNR and CDR2 FQNEAQ (reference sequence). In DNA form, the CDR3 reads TGTGCCAGCAGCTTAGCGCTCGGGGCAGGGGATAACGAGCAGTACTTC. Its translation: CASSLALGAGDNEQYF.

The gene calls are TRBV7-9 and TRBJ2-1; 11 bases are a match to TRBD2. V trimming: 4 bases; J trimming: 4 bases; junction bases outside the gene matches: 6. The CDR3 totals 16 residues. Germline loops: CDR1 SEHNR, CDR2 FQNEAQ (reference sequence). The CDR3 region has the DNA TGTGCCAGCAGCTCCCGGACTAGCGGGCAATACAATGAGCAGTTCTTC. Translated, it gives CASSSRTSGQYNEQFF.

The chain has TRBV29-1 and TRBJ2-4; D call uncertain. Trimming pared 4 bases from V and 4 bases from J, leaving 14 bases between. Germline CDR1 is SQVTM and CDR2 is ANQGSEA. This CDR3 is built from 14 residues. The CDR3 sequence: CSVAEWQAKNIQYF. As DNA, the CDR3 is TGCAGCGTTGCGGAGTGGCAGGCGAAAAACATTCAGTACTTC. Full variable domain (outside the CDR3, taken from reference TRBV29-1 and TRBJ2-4): SAVISQKPSRDICQRGTSLTIQCQVDSQVTMMFWYRQQPGQSLTLIATANQGSEATYESGFVIDKFPISRPNLTFSTLTVSNMSPEDSSIYLCSVAEWQAKNIQYFGAGTRLSVL.

The V gene is TRBV10-3, the J gene TRBJ1-1, with D possibly TRBD1 on 5 matching bases. Trimming removed 3 bases from V and 1 base from J, with 15 bases in between. Germline values: CDR1 ENHRY, CDR2 SYGVKD. This CDR3 region has 16 residues. CDR3 DNA: TGTGCCATCAGTGAAGCTATTGAGGACACGAACACTGAAGCTTTCTTT. It codes for CAISEAIEDTNTEAFF.

The gene calls are TRBV6-4 and TRBJ1-4; D unresolved. CDR1 and CDR2 (germline): MRHNA, SNTAGT. V was cut by 4 bases and J by 8 bases, with 14 bases left in between. The CDR3 totals 14 residues. The DNA for the CDR3 is TGTGCCAGCAGTGTTGAAGCCGGAGGGGAAAAACTGTTTTTT. It yields the protein CASSVEAGGEKLFF.

In its sample, this clonotype was seen a few times. The J gene is TRBJ2-5, the V gene TRBV29-1; D is uncertain. The tail of the sequence fits TRBJ2-7 better, so the J call may be wrong. The CDR3 is 12 residues long. The germline V gene has CDR1 SQVTM and CDR2 ANQGSEA. The CDR3 sequence: CSVGFDPYEQYF. For the CDR3, the DNA is TGCAGCGTTGGTTTCGATCCCTACGAGCAGTACTTC.

This chain uses TRBV29-1 with TRBJ2-1; D might be TRBD1 (5 bases). V was shortened by 4 bases and J by 7 bases, with 20 bases between the two germline ends. The CDR3 runs 15 residues. From germline, CDR1 is SQVTM and CDR2 ANQGSEA. CDR3 DNA: TGCAGCGTTGGTTACAGGACCTCCGTTGGGAATGAGCAGTTCTTC. Translated, it gives CSVGYRTSVGNEQFF.

This clonotype was counted only a few times. The germline gene is not matched at one end of the junction; a read error may be the cause. The V gene is TRBV28, the J gene TRBJ1-5; perhaps TRBD1 as D (6 bases). CDR3 length equals 17 residues. Germline lookup yields CDR1 MDHEN and CDR2 SYDVKM. CDR3 sequence (DNA): TGCGCCAGCAGTTTGGTCCAGGGGCGGGTTAGCAATCAGCCCCAGCATTTT. Its protein product is CASSLVQGRVSNQPQHF.

V gene TRBV9 combines with J gene TRBJ2-5; D may be TRBD2 (6 bases). The germline V and J ends were trimmed by 4 bases and 5 bases, with 15 bases remaining between them. The germline V gene encodes CDR1 SGDLS and CDR2 YYNGEE. CDR3 length equals 14 residues. The CDR3 coding sequence is TGTGCCAGCAGCCCAGGGACTTATACGGAGACCCAGTACTTC. It encodes CASSPGTYTETQYF.

This clonotype has just a few counts. The rearrangement links TRBV20-1 to TRBJ1-1; TRBD1 agrees at 7 bases. This CDR3 has 14 amino acids. The J segment lost 3 bases and the V segment lost 1 base, leaving 5 bases of the junction unmatched. Germline CDR1 reads DFQATT; CDR2 reads SNEGSKA (reference sequence). CDR3 residues: CSARVRGVDTEAFF. In DNA, the CDR3 is TGCAGTGCTAGAGTCAGGGGGGTCGACACTGAAGCTTTCTTT.

The chain has TRBV19 and TRBJ1-2, with unresolved D. The V gene's germline CDR1 is LNHDA and CDR2 SQIVND (reference sequence). This CDR3 has 13 residues. V was cut by 3 bases and J by 3 bases, with 8 bases left in between. The chain's CDR3 is CASSIGSYYGYTF. For the CDR3, the DNA is TGTGCCAGTAGTATCGGTAGTTACTATGGCTACACCTTC.

In its sample, this clonotype was seen a few times. The V and J genes are TRBV7-9 and TRBJ2-2; no clear D gene. The CDR3 contains 13 residues. Between the trimmed V and J ends, which lost 5 bases and 8 bases, there was a span of 12 bases. Germline V gene sequence: CDR1 SEHNR, CDR2 FQNEAQ (reference sequence). CDR3 region: CASSPPTSGELFF. As DNA, the CDR3 is TGTGCCAGCAGCCCGCCTACTTCTGGGGAGCTGTTTTTT.

V and J are TRBV25-1 and TRBJ2-5; D unresolved. Judging by the DNA end, TRBJ2-7 fits better; the J call may be wrong. This CDR3 region has 12 residues. Germline CDR1 reads MGHDK; CDR2 reads SYGVNS. As DNA, the CDR3 is TGTGCCAGTGGTTCGGAGACCCACGAGCAGTACTTC. It translates to CASGSETHEQYF.

Points on this clonotype: The final CDR3 position lacks the conserved phenylalanine or tryptophan, pointing to a likely read error. The V call is TRBV4-1, the J call TRBJ2-1, with D possibly being TRBD2 (6 bases). The CDR3 totals 14 residues. The germline V gene has CDR1 MGHRA and CDR2 YSYEKL. V lost 1 base, J lost 8 bases, and 12 bases lay in between. Here the CDR3 reads CASSQGLGGYEQFS. CDR3 bases: TGCGCCAGCAGCCAAGGTCTAGGAGGGTATGAGCAGTTCTCC.